This T cell receptor (beta chain) stems from a study of response to subunit inactivated influenza vaccine. Study outcomes and limitations: Only a handful of new T cells, the authors suggested, are recruited with each seasonal influenza vaccination.

In TCRdb, the RT-PCR reads were re-called with MiXCR into one record per CDR3 protein. The data hold hundreds of thousands of distinct CDR3 sequences, with 25% observed a single time. With 6 bases removed from V and 4 bases from J, the gap between germline ends came to 16 bases. The CDR3 contains 14 residues. CDR1 and CDR2 from the germline V gene are MNHNS and SASEGT. With regard to this clonotype: Its specificity is unknown.

The starting material was CD4+ T cells sorted from PBMCs, obtained 4 to 6 days after vaccination. This receptor was taken from a man aged 50-60 years who received an inactivated influenza vaccine. The chain couples TRBV6-1 to TRBJ2-7; a possible D gene is TRBD1 (6 bases). Here the CDR3 reads CASRFGRGLYEQYF. CDR3 coding DNA: TGTGCCAGCAGGTTTGGCAGGGGCCTGTACGAGCAGTACTTC.